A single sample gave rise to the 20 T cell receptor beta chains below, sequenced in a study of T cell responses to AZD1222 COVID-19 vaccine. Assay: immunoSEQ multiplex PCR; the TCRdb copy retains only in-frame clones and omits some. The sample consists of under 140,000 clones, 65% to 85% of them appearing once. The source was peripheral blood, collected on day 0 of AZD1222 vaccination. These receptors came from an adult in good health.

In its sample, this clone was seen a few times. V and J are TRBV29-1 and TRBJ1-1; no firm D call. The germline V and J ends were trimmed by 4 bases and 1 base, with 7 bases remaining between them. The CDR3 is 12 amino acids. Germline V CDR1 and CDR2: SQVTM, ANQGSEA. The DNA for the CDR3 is TGCAGCGTTGTTAGGACGAACACTGAAGCTTTCTTT. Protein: CSVVRTNTEAFF.

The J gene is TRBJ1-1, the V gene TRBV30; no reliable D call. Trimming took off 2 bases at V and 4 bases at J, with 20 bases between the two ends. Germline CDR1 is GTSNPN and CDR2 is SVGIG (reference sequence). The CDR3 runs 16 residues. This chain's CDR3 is CAWSRRGLVRGTEAFF. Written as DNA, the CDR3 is TGTGCCTGGAGTCGAAGAGGGTTAGTGCGCGGCACTGAAGCTTTCTTT.

CDR3 residues: CASKGGNTDTQYF. CDR3 in DNA: TGCGCCAGCAAGGGGGGGAACACAGATACGCAGTATTTT. V gene TRBV10-2 combines with J gene TRBJ2-3; tentatively, D is TRBD2 (7 bases). Germline V gene data show CDR1 as WSHSY and CDR2 as SAAADI. The CDR3 is 13 amino acids. V lost 7 bases and J lost 2, with 10 bases in between.

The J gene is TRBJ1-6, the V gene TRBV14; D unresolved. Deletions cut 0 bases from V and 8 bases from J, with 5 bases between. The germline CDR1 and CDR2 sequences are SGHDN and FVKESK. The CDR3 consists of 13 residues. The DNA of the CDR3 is TGTGCCAGCAGCCAAGACTTCTATTCACCCCTCCACTTT. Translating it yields CASSQDFYSPLHF.

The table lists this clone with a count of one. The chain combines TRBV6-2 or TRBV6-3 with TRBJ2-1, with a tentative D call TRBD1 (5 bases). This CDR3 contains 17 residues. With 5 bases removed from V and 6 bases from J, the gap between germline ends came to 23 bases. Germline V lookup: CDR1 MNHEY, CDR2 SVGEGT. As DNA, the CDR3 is TGTGCCAGCAGTAAAGGGGATATCGGGCCGCGCGGCAATGAGCAGTTCTTC. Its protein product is CASSKGDIGPRGNEQFF.

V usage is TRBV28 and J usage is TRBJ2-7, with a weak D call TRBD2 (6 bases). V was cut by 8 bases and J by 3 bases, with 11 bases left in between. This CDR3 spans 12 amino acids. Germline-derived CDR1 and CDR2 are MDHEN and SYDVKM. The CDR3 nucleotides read TGTGCCAGCTCGGAGGGGAACTACGAGCAGTACTTC. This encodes CASSEGNYEQYF.

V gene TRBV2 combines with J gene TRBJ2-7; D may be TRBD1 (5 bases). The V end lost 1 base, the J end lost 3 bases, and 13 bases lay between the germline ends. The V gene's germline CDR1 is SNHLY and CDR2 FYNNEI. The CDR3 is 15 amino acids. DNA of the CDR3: TGTGCCAGCAGTGAAGTCCGGGTTACAGGCTACGAGCAGTACTTC. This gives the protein CASSEVRVTGYEQYF.

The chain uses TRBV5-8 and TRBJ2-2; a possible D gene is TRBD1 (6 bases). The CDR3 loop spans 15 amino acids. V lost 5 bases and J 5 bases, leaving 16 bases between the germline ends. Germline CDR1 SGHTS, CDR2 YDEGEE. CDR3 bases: TGTGCCAGCAGGTCCGGGACAATTGGGACCGGGGAGCTGTTTTTT. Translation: CASRSGTIGTGELFF.

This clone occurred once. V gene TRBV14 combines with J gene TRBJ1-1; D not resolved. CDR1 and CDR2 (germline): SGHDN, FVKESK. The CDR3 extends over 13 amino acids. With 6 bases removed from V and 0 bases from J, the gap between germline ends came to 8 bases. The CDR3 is CASREQLNTEAFF. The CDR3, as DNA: TGTGCCAGCAGAGAGCAATTGAACACTGAAGCTTTCTTT. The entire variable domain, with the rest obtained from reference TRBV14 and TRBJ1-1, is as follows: EAGVTQFPSHSVIEKGQTVTLRCDPISGHDNLYWYRRVMGKEIKFLLHFVKESKQDESGMPNNRFLAERTGGTYSTLKVQPAELEDSGVYFCASREQLNTEAFFGQGTRLTVV.

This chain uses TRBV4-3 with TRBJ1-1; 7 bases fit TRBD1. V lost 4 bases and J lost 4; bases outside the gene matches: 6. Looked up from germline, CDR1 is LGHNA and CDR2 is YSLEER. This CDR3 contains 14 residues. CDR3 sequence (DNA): TGCGCCAGCAGCCGTGGGGGACAGTTCACTGAAGCTTTCTTT. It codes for CASSRGGQFTEAFF.

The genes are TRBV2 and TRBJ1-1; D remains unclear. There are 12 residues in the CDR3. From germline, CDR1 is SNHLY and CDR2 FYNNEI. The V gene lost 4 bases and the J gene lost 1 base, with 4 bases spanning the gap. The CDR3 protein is CASSGTNTEAFF. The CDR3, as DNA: TGTGCCAGCAGTGGCACGAACACTGAAGCTTTCTTT.

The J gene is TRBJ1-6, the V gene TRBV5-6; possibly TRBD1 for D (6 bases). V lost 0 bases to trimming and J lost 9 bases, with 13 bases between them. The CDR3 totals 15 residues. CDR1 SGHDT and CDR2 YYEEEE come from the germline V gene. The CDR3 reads CASSLGGGGSSPLHF. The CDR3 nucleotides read TGTGCCAGCAGCTTGGGAGGGGGGGGAAGTTCACCCCTCCACTTT.

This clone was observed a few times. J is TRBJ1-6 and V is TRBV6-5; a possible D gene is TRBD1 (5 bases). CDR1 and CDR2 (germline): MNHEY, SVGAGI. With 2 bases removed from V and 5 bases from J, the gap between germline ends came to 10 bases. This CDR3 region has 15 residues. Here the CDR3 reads CASSYRGQDNSPLHF. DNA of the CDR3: TGTGCCAGCAGTTACAGGGGCCAGGATAATTCACCCCTCCACTTT.

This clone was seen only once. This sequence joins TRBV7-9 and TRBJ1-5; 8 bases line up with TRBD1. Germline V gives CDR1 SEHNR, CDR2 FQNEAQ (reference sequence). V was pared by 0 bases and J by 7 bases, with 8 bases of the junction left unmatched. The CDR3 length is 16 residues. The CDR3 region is CASSLADGTGSQPQHF. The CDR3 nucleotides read TGTGCCAGCAGCTTAGCCGACGGGACAGGTAGCCAGCCCCAGCATTTT.

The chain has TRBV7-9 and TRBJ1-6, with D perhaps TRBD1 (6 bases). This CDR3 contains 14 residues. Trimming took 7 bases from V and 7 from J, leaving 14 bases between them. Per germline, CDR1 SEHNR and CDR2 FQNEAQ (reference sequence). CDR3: CASTLGGVNSPLHF. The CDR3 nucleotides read TGTGCCAGCACCCTAGGGGGAGTGAATTCACCCCTCCACTTT.

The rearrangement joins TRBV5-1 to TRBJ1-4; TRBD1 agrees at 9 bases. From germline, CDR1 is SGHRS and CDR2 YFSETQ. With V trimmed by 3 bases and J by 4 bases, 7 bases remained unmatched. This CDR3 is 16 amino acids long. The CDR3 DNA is TGCGCCAGCAGCTCCACCCCGGGACAGGGTAATGAAAAACTGTTTTTT. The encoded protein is CASSSTPGQGNEKLFF.

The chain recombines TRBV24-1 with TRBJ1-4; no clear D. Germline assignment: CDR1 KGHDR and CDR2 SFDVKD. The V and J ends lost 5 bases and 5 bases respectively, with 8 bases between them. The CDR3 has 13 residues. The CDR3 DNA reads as TGTGCCACCAGTGCAGTTGGAAATGAAAAACTGTTTTTT. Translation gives CATSAVGNEKLFF.

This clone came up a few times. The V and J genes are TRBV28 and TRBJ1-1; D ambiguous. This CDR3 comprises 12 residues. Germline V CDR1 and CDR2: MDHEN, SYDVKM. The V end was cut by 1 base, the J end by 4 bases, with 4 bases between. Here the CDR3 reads CASSLLTTEAFF. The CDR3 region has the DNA TGTGCCAGCAGTTTATTGACCACTGAAGCTTTCTTT.

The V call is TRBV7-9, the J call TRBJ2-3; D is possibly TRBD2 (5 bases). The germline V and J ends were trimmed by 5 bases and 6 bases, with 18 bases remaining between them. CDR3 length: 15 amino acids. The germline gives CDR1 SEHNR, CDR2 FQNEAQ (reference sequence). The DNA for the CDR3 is TGTGCCAGCAGCCCCCCGGGGAAGAGAGGGGATACGCAGTATTTT. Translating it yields CASSPPGKRGDTQYF. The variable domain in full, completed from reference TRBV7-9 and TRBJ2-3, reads DTGVSQNPRHKITKRGQNVTFRCDPISEHNRLYWYRQTLGQGPEFLTYFQNEAQLEKSRLLSDRFSAERPKGSFSTLEIQRTEQGDSAMYLCASSPPGKRGDTQYFGPGTRLTVL.

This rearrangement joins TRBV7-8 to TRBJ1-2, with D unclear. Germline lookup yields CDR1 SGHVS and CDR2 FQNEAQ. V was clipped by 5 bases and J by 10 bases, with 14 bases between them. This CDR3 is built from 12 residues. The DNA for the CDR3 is TGTGCCAGCAGCCCGGGTTTTCTTTCCTACACCTTC. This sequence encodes CASSPGFLSYTF.